This entry lists 11 T cell receptor beta chains sequenced from one sample in a study of blood T cell repertoires in COVID-19 (TCRdb year 2020). Libraries were prepared through the immunoSEQ multiplex PCR assay. Entries here come from immuneACCESS through TCRdb and include only in-frame sequences with V and J called. Some clones fail to appear in such tables; in the studies checked, an unresolved V gene covers under half of the shortfall, and the cause of the remainder is unknown. The sample records more than 300,000 clones, about 88% of which are singletons. About 1.2% of the sample is taken by the ten largest. Sequencing was performed on PBMCs or T cells enriched from blood (not recorded which). These TCRs come from a woman younger than 35 who had recovered from COVID-19.

The V call is TRBV5-5, the J call TRBJ1-6; 8 bases match TRBD1. Germline CDR1 SGHKS, CDR2 YYEKEE (reference sequence). The CDR3 covers 16 residues. Trimming at V came to 0 bases and at J to 4 bases, leaving 3 bases not matched to a gene. The CDR3 bases are TGTGCCAGCAGCTTGGGGGGACAGGATTATAATTCACCCCTCCACTTT. This sequence encodes CASSLGGQDYNSPLHF.

This CDR3 reads CASSYSEGPTEEQYF. The CDR3 DNA follows: TGTGCCAGCAGTTACTCGGAGGGACCGACTGAAGAGCAGTACTTC. This sequence joins TRBV6-2 or TRBV6-3 and TRBJ2-7; D possibly corresponds to TRBD2 (6 bases). V lost 0 bases and J 7 bases, leaving 16 bases between the germline ends. There are 15 residues in the CDR3. CDR1 is MNHEY and CDR2 is SVGEGT in the germline V gene.

This chain uses TRBV5-4 with TRBJ2-5; 14 bases are shared with TRBD2. CDR3 length equals 17 residues. The germline gives CDR1 SGHNT, CDR2 YYREEE (reference sequence). Losses at the gene ends were 4 bases for V and 0 bases for J; bases not matched to a gene: 5. CDR3 in amino acids: CASSPRLAGGYQETQYF. The CDR3 region has the DNA TGTGCCAGCAGCCCGCGACTAGCGGGGGGGTACCAAGAGACCCAGTACTTC.

V is TRBV25-1 and J is TRBJ2-1; D is ambiguous. Trimming pared 7 bases from V and 4 bases from J, leaving 8 bases between. CDR3 length equals 12 residues. CDR1 and CDR2 from the germline V gene are MGHDK and SYGVNS. This CDR3 is CASIRGYNEQFF. DNA for the CDR3: TGTGCCAGCATAAGAGGTTACAATGAGCAGTTCTTC.

The CDR3 loop reads CASSPRTGANTEAFF. The CDR3 nucleotides read TGTGCCAGCAGCCCACGGACAGGCGCGAACACTGAAGCTTTCTTT. The chain carries TRBV5-5 and TRBJ1-1; 7 nucleotides line up with TRBD1. V was pared by 4 bases and J by 1 base, with 7 bases of the junction left unmatched. This CDR3 is built from 15 residues. The germline V gene encodes CDR1 SGHKS and CDR2 YYEKEE (reference sequence).

The genes are TRBV3-1 (or the pseudogene TRBV3-2) and TRBJ2-3; 10 nucleotides line up with TRBD2. The V segment lost 3 bases and the J segment 2 bases; nucleotides outside the gene matches: 8. Germline-derived CDR1 and CDR2 are LGHDT and YNNKEL (reference sequence). CDR3 length equals 17 residues. The chain's CDR3 is CASSQSASGGATDTQYF. The CDR3 coding sequence is TGTGCCAGCAGCCAGTCGGCAAGCGGGGGGGCCACAGATACGCAGTATTTT.

The chain combines TRBV29-1 with TRBJ1-1; TRBD1 aligns across 9 bases. V lost 7 bases to trimming and J lost 4 bases; unmatched junction nucleotides: 10. The CDR3 totals 14 residues. The germline gives CDR1 SQVTM, CDR2 ANQGSEA. DNA for the CDR3: TGCAGCGCCGAGGACAGGGGAGGGGCCACTGAAGCTTTCTTT. It yields the protein CSAEDRGGATEAFF.

The gene calls are TRBV28 and TRBJ1-1; D may be TRBD1 (6 bases). Germline-derived CDR1 and CDR2 are MDHEN and SYDVKM. Trimming took 1 base from V and 7 from J, leaving 16 bases between them. This CDR3 is 15 amino acids long. The CDR3 sequence: CASSLSLRGGDEAFF. DNA of the CDR3: TGTGCCAGCAGTTTATCCCTCAGGGGAGGGGATGAAGCTTTCTTT.

Concerning this clone itself: Other DNA sequences in the same sample also yield this CDR3. This rearrangement joins TRBV9 to TRBJ1-3; the D gene is possibly TRBD1 (6 bases). CDR1 is SGDLS, CDR2 YYNGEE, per germline. The CDR3 is made up of 14 amino acids. The V end was cut by 3 bases, the J end by 1 base, with 8 bases between. The CDR3 DNA reads TGTGCCAGCAGCGGGACAGCATCTGGAAACACCATATATTTT. Its translation is CASSGTASGNTIYF.

V and J are TRBV2 and TRBJ1-6; 7 bases map to TRBD1. This CDR3 is built from 15 residues. Germline lookup yields CDR1 SNHLY and CDR2 FYNNEI. V lost 5 bases, J lost 4 bases, and 5 bases stayed unmatched. CDR3 residues: CASSSDRTYNSPLHF. DNA of the CDR3: TGTGCCAGCAGTTCGGACAGGACATATAATTCACCCCTCCACTTT.

The CDR3 DNA sequence: TGCGCCAGCAGCTTTGGACAGTTTAATGAAAAACTGTTTTTT. Amino acid sequence: CASSFGQFNEKLFF. The V gene is TRBV5-1, the J gene TRBJ1-4; TRBD1 is a possible D gene (6 bases). Germline V gene lookup returns CDR1 SGHRS and CDR2 YFSETQ. The V and J ends lost 2 bases and 4 bases respectively, with 9 bases between them. The CDR3 totals 14 residues.